These 21 T cell receptor beta chains came from one sample sequenced in a study of T-cell reconstitution after alpha-beta-depleted transplantation in children. Preparation of the TCRbeta library involved a method that used unique molecular identifiers. TCRdb re-called the PCR reads through MiXCR, storing one row per CDR3 protein. The sample shows about a million distinct CDR3 sequences, about 30% of them seen only once. This specimen consisted of PBMCs, mostly from graft donor cells, obtained 360 days after TCRalphabeta/CD19-depleted stem cell transplant. The receptors were sampled from a boy younger than two who had a stem cell transplant for SCID, so the T cells may come from the graft donor.

The rearrangement uses TRBV12-3 or TRBV12-4 and TRBJ2-2, with a tentative D call TRBD2 (5 bases). The CDR3 contains 15 residues. Trimming cost V 5 bases and J 5 bases, with 15 bases left between them. The CDR3 loop reads CASSPGFSWTGELFF. CDR3 in DNA: TGTGCCAGCAGTCCGGGATTTTCTTGGACCGGGGAGCTGTTTTTT.

The V call is TRBV5-1, the J call TRBJ1-3; weak D call: TRBD1 (5 bases). This CDR3 spans 15 amino acids. CDR1 and CDR2 from the germline V gene are SGHRS and YFSETQ. Trimming removed 4 bases from V and 0 bases from J, with 11 bases in between. CDR3 sequence (DNA): TGCGCCAGCAGCCCGGAGGGGTTCTCTGGAAACACCATATATTTT. Amino acids: CASSPEGFSGNTIYF.

There are a few counts of this clonotype. The chain has TRBV9 and TRBJ2-3; 8 positions match TRBD2. Looked up from germline, CDR1 is SGDLS and CDR2 is YYNGEE. After removal of 3 bases from V and 3 bases from J, the junction contained 9 bases not matched to a gene. The CDR3 runs 16 residues. The CDR3 loop is CASSAPTSVHTDTQYF. The CDR3 DNA reads as TGTGCCAGCAGCGCACCGACTAGCGTCCATACAGATACGCAGTATTTT.

V usage is TRBV2 and J usage is TRBJ1-6; D is ambiguous. V lost 6 bases and J 3 bases, leaving 12 bases between the germline ends. The CDR3 extends over 15 amino acids. CDR1 SNHLY and CDR2 FYNNEI come from the germline V gene. This chain's CDR3 is CASRLRDYYNSPLHF. As DNA, the CDR3 is TGTGCCAGCAGGCTAAGAGACTACTATAATTCACCCCTCCACTTT.

The V gene is TRBV6-1, the J gene TRBJ2-3; 9 bases are a match to TRBD2. Per the germline V gene, CDR1 is MNHNS and CDR2 is SASEGT. The V and J ends lost 7 bases and 1 base, in that order; junction bases with no gene match: 3. The CDR3 extends over 14 amino acids. CDR3 sequence: CASTQRGGTDTQYF. Written as DNA, the CDR3 is TGTGCCAGCACCCAGCGGGGGGGCACAGATACGCAGTATTTT.

This clonotype has a count of ten or more. The chain links TRBV14 to TRBJ2-1; 9 nucleotides line up with TRBD1. The V gene end was trimmed by 5 bases and the J gene end by 3 bases; junction bases not matched to a gene: 5. Germline CDR1 SGHDN, CDR2 FVKESK. The CDR3 loop spans 15 amino acids. The CDR3 loop reads CASSVRDRVYNEQFF. The CDR3 coding sequence is TGTGCCAGCAGCGTCCGGGACAGGGTCTACAATGAGCAGTTCTTC.

This clonotype was seen a handful of times. The rearrangement joins TRBV10-3 to TRBJ2-5; D gene uncertain. The V gene's germline CDR1 is ENHRY and CDR2 SYGVKD. Trimming removed 7 bases at V and 2 bases at J, with 14 bases between. The CDR3 has 14 amino acids. The CDR3 reads CAIKPAFTQETQYF. The CDR3 region has the DNA TGTGCCATCAAACCAGCCTTCACTCAAGAGACCCAGTACTTC.

This chain connects TRBV12-3 or TRBV12-4 to TRBJ2-4; possibly TRBD2 for D (6 bases). Trimming stripped 2 bases from V and 3 bases from J, with 11 bases between. The CDR3 totals 15 residues. The CDR3 loop is CASSLPGGGKNIQYF. CDR3 coding DNA: TGTGCCAGCAGTTTACCCGGGGGAGGCAAAAACATTCAGTACTTC.

This clonotype was seen more than once but under ten times. The V and J genes are TRBV5-1 and TRBJ1-1; D possibly corresponds to TRBD1 (5 bases). V was shortened by 0 bases and J by 4 bases, with 13 bases between the two germline ends. Germline V lookup: CDR1 SGHRS, CDR2 YFSETQ. The CDR3 consists of 15 residues. CDR3 sequence reads: CASSLGPGRGTEAFF. For the CDR3, the DNA is TGCGCCAGCAGCTTGGGCCCAGGTAGGGGCACTGAAGCTTTCTTT. The whole variable domain, remainder taken from reference TRBV5-1 and TRBJ1-1, is KAGVTQTPRYLIKTRGQQVTLSCSPISGHRSVSWYQQTPGQGLQFLFEYFSETQRNKGNFPGRFSGRQFSNSRSEMNVSTLELGDSALYLCASSLGPGRGTEAFFGQGTRLTVV.

This chain joins TRBV24-1 and TRBJ2-1; 11 bases agree with TRBD2. The CDR3 consists of 16 residues. CDR1 KGHDR and CDR2 SFDVKD come from the germline V gene. V lost 3 bases to trimming and J lost 7 bases; unmatched junction nucleotides: 7. The CDR3 DNA reads TGTGCCACCAGTGATGCGCTAGCGGGGGGAAGGAATGAGCAGTTCTTC. Residues: CATSDALAGGRNEQFF.

This clonotype has only a few counts. This chain uses TRBV7-9 with TRBJ1-4; 8 bases are shared with TRBD1. The length of the CDR3 is 14 residues. The trim removed 4 bases at V and 8 bases at J, leaving 6 bases unmatched. Per germline, CDR1 SEHNR and CDR2 FQNEAQ (reference sequence). The CDR3 nucleotides read TGTGCCAGCAGCTCGGACAGGGTCTACGAAAAACTGTTTTTT. Translated, it gives CASSSDRVYEKLFF.

V is TRBV5-1 and J is TRBJ2-3; 7 bases are shared with TRBD1. Trimming removed 4 bases from V and 4 bases from J; junction bases left unmatched: 6. Germline CDR1 reads SGHRS; CDR2 reads YFSETQ. The CDR3 spans 14 residues. CDR3 in amino acids: CASSTEGAPDTQYF. The CDR3 DNA sequence: TGCGCCAGCAGCACCGAGGGGGCCCCAGATACGCAGTATTTT.

The CDR3 here is CASNTWGGSGANVLTF. For the CDR3, the DNA is TGTGCCAGCAACACTTGGGGAGGCTCTGGGGCCAACGTCCTGACTTTC. The chain is built from TRBV2 and TRBJ2-6; tentatively, D is TRBD2 (6 bases). V was clipped by 7 bases and J by 0 bases, with 13 bases between them. The germline V gene encodes CDR1 SNHLY and CDR2 FYNNEI. The CDR3 loop spans 16 amino acids.

The J gene is TRBJ1-3, the V gene TRBV20-1, with TRBD1 matching 7 bases. CDR1 and CDR2 (germline): DFQATT, SNEGSKA (reference sequence). J lost 3 bases, V lost 3 bases, and 5 bases had no gene match. The CDR3 runs to 14 residues. This CDR3 is CSASGRDSGNTIYF. The DNA for the CDR3 is TGCAGTGCTAGTGGCCGGGACAGTGGAAACACCATATATTTT.

The V call is TRBV9, the J call TRBJ2-1; TRBD1 or TRBD2 may be the D gene (5 bases each). Germline CDR1 is SGDLS and CDR2 is YYNGEE. V gave up 4 bases and J gave up 9 bases, with 23 bases separating them. The CDR3 runs 16 residues. Written as DNA, the CDR3 is TGTGCCAGCAGCTCCCCAGGGAGCGGCCAAGGGTCTGAGCAGTTCTTC. Its protein product is CASSSPGSGQGSEQFF.

The V and J genes are TRBV20-1 and TRBJ1-2; no definite D call. The V end lost 1 base, the J end lost 7 bases, and 10 bases lay between the germline ends. CDR3 size: 12 residues. The germline CDR1 and CDR2 sequences are DFQATT and SNEGSKA (reference sequence). The CDR3 is CSARAEFSGYTF. CDR3 DNA sequence: TGCAGTGCTAGAGCAGAATTCTCTGGCTACACCTTC.

This clonotype occurred a few times. The gene calls are TRBV20-1 and TRBJ2-5, with D perhaps matching TRBD1 (5 bases). The length of the CDR3 is 11 residues. Germline V gene lookup returns CDR1 DFQATT and CDR2 SNEGSKA (reference sequence). Trimming took off 6 bases at V and 9 bases at J, with 14 bases between the two ends. CDR3 protein: CSARQKGSQYF. In DNA, the CDR3 is TGCAGTGCAAGGCAGAAGGGGTCCCAGTACTTC.

A few counts support this clonotype. J is TRBJ2-7 and V is TRBV7-9, with 7 bases identical to TRBD1. J lost 5 bases, V lost 2 bases, and 15 bases had no gene match. CDR1 and CDR2 (germline): SEHNR, FQNEAQ (reference sequence). The CDR3 is 17 amino acids. CDR3 protein: CASSLLTPGTARHEQYF. Written as DNA, the CDR3 is TGTGCCAGCAGCTTACTAACCCCCGGGACAGCTCGCCACGAGCAGTACTTC.

The rearrangement uses TRBV19 and TRBJ1-4; D call uncertain. The germline V gene encodes CDR1 LNHDA and CDR2 SQIVND (reference sequence). This CDR3 has 14 amino acids. With 3 bases removed from V and 0 bases from J, the gap between germline ends came to 5 bases. The CDR3 DNA is TGTGCCAGTAGTATCTCCGCAACTAATGAAAAACTGTTTTTT. The encoded protein is CASSISATNEKLFF.

This sequence joins TRBV5-1 and TRBJ2-3; D tentatively reads TRBD1 or TRBD2 (5 bases each). The germline V and J ends were trimmed by 0 bases and 2 bases, with 13 bases remaining between them. The CDR3 spans 16 residues. CDR1 and CDR2 (germline): SGHRS, YFSETQ. The CDR3, as DNA: TGCGCCAGCAGCTTGGAGGGACCGCGGCCCACAGATACGCAGTATTTT. It is translated as CASSLEGPRPTDTQYF.

The chain is built from TRBV5-1 and TRBJ2-1; D call uncertain. Germline V gene lookup returns CDR1 SGHRS and CDR2 YFSETQ. The CDR3 spans 13 residues. Trimming pared 4 bases from V and 4 bases from J, leaving 9 bases between. As DNA, the CDR3 is TGCGCCAGCAGCCCGTTCGGATACAATGAGCAGTTCTTC. This gives the protein CASSPFGYNEQFF.